The clone carrying this T cell receptor (beta chain) was seen only a few times. Its antigen is not known. The V and J ends lost 4 bases and 0 bases, in that order; junction bases with no gene match: 8. The CDR3 is 17 amino acids. The germline gives CDR1 KGHDR, CDR2 SFDVKD. This specimen belongs to a study of post-analysis software for immune sequencing data. Turning to the study itself: Disease courses included relapsing-remitting, secondary progressive and progressive-relapsing multiple sclerosis. Whole-study findings and limits: About 5 TRBV segments, including TRBV5-6, TRBV5-1 and TRBV20-1, were more frequent in patients than controls. There was significantly lower normalized Chao1 diversity in multiple sclerosis patients than in controls.

Unique molecular identifiers tagged the TCR beta cDNA libraries. Via MiXCR, TCRdb re-called the PCR reads, giving one row per CDR3 protein. The sample includes about 460,000 distinct CDR3 sequences, roughly 45% seen only once; the top ten take around an eighth. The specimen sequenced was blood. The clonotype was recovered from a girl aged 10 to 17 with multiple sclerosis. The rearrangement links TRBV24-1 to TRBJ2-1, with 7 bases matching TRBD1. CDR3 bases: TGTGCCACCAGTGAAACAGGGGACACCAGCTCCTACAATGAGCAGTTCTTC. It translates to CATSETGDTSSYNEQFF.